This T cell receptor beta chain was captured by sequencing in a study of blood T cell repertoires in COVID-19. Across the whole study: The analysed material was cDNA or gDNA that came from T cells, B-cell-depleted T cells, or PBMCs.

V dropped 5 bases and J dropped 2; count of bases not matched to a gene: 6. The length of the CDR3 is 15 residues. The germline V gene encodes CDR1 MDHEN and CDR2 SYDVKM. Per the original methods: Amplification with reference gene primers provided the estimates of nucleated cell counts. The table came from immunoSEQ multiplex PCR; TCRdb's copy has only in-frame clones and leaves some out. V, J and clone size are taken as reported in that table, and D and trimming were inferred from the DNA itself. The table has tens of thousands of clones, 90% seen once. The source is a human donor in a cohort sampled during active COVID-19. Sequenced sample: peripheral blood. The chain joins TRBV28 to TRBJ1-3; TRBD1 aligns across 7 bases. CDR3: CASSPQGKAGNTIYF. CDR3 coding DNA: TGTGCCAGCAGTCCACAGGGGAAAGCTGGAAACACCATATATTTT. The full variable domain, completed using reference TRBV28 and TRBJ1-3, is DVKVTQSSRYLVKRTGEKVFLECVQDMDHENMFWYRQDPGLGLRLIYFSYDVKMKEKGDIPEGYSVSREKKERFSLILESASTNQTSMYLCASSPQGKAGNTIYFGEGSWLTVV.